This T cell receptor (beta chain) was captured in a study of radiation and T cells in renal cell carcinoma. The sample holds a few counts of this clone. The method was immunoSEQ multiplex PCR; TCRdb's version includes in-frame clones alone and lacks a portion of them. The data hold about 130,000 clones, with 81% observed a single time. Specified time point: blood 2 weeks post-SBRT. Treatment described: 15 Gy SBRT to primary tumor, nephrectomy 4 weeks later. Germline V CDR1 and CDR2: SGHTA, FQGNSA. The length of the CDR3 is 13 residues. Trimming took off 1 base at V and 3 bases at J, with 6 bases between the two ends.

The chain joins TRBV7-2 to TRBJ2-5, with a possible D match to TRBD1 (6 bases). This TCR came from a man over 45 with renal cell carcinoma. This specimen was blood, taken from a patient whose treatment included radiotherapy and nephrectomy. The CDR3 loop reads CASSLDREETQYF. DNA of the CDR3: TGTGCCAGCAGCTTAGACAGGGAAGAGACCCAGTACTTC.